A single T cell receptor beta chain is shown here with its context. Germline V lookup: CDR1 MNHEY, CDR2 SVGAGI. This CDR3 is built from 13 residues. With 9 bases clipped from V and 5 bases from J, the junction kept 10 bases outside the gene matches. This sample stems from a study of blood T cell repertoires in COVID-19. Methods used by the authors: Nucleated cell counts were estimated from reference gene primer amplification. Profiled with immunoSEQ multiplex PCR; TCRdb holds only in-frame clones, not every one. The V and J calls and clone size are taken from that table; D and trimming were inferred from the DNA. Of about 220,000 clones detected, 65% to 90% appear once; the ten largest clones hold approximately 4.5%.

The source of this sequence is an older woman with acute or convalescent COVID-19. The sample taken for sequencing was peripheral blood. The chain uses TRBV6-5 and TRBJ2-7; the match to TRBD1 covers 7 bases. Here the CDR3 reads CASTKTGFNEQYF. CDR3 DNA: TGTGCCAGTACCAAGACAGGGTTCAACGAGCAGTACTTC.